One T cell receptor beta chain is described in this entry. The antigen is not known. V was clipped by 5 bases and J by 3 bases; unmatched bases: 3. Germline V CDR1 and CDR2: MDHEN, SYDVKM. This CDR3 comprises 13 residues. This entry comes from a study of cytomegalovirus exposure and HLA in healthy donors. General observations from the study: Among CMV-associated TCR beta chains, most appeared HLA-restricted in a later analysis.

Both 60 Vbeta primers and 13 Jbeta primers went into the PCR. Repertoires were generated with immunoSEQ multiplex PCR, while TCRdb's copy carries only in-frame clones and drops some. The sample contains about 250,000 clones, about 80% of which appear only once. The rearrangement joins TRBV28 to TRBJ2-7; 8 nucleotides agree with TRBD2. Material for sequencing was PBMCs. The TCR sequence derives from a girl aged 2 to 9 in good health and CMV-seronegative. CDR3 amino acids: CASSLAGYYEQYF. The CDR3 region has the DNA TGTGCCAGCAGTCTAGCGGGCTACTACGAGCAGTACTTC.